This T cell receptor (beta chain) is from a study of blood T cell repertoires in COVID-19 (dated by TCRdb to 2020 to 2022). In terms of the full investigation: Collaborator samples came from the United States, Italy and Spain and covered acute and convalescent phases of COVID-19. The samples were drawn from the first 160 participants of the ongoing ImmuneRACE study and from 1,254 subjects provided by 6 global collaborators. HLA class I and class II types, where available, came from metadata supplied by the sample provider rather than from assay-based typing. The material from the prospective study consisted of cDNA or gDNA derived from T cells, B-cell-depleted T cells, or PBMCs. A de-identified subject ID, COVID-19 status, age in years and sex were almost always included in the sample metadata. Subjects who had been exposed to COVID-19, were actively infected with it, or had recovered from it provided the deeply sampled blood TCRbeta repertoires that made up the dataset. The repertoires were made available in a free public database intended to serve as a resource for research on the immune response to SARS-CoV-2.

The immunoSEQ Assay, a bias-controlled multiplex PCR, was used to amplify TCRbeta CDR3 regions from genomic DNA. Processing in the source paper ran as follows. Nucleated cell counts per sample were estimated from amplification of reference gene primers within the assay. Sequence reads were collapsed and filtered to measure the absolute abundance of every unique TCRbeta CDR3 rearrangement. Productive Simpson clonality was computed per sample as the square root of Simpson's diversity index over productive rearrangements. TCRdb stores this immuneACCESS table with in-frame sequences only. Part of the clones is absent; in the studies checked, under half of the shortfall reflects unresolved V genes, and no reason is known for the rest. D and trimming come from the DNA, and the V and J calls and clone size come from that table. Counted in this sample were over 100,000 clones; approximately 88% of them appeared once. The top ten clones comprise 0.8% to 0.9% of the sample.

Note on this clone: Its antigen has not been determined. No base quality information exists; no much larger clone differs at one position.

Looking up the germline V gene (reference sequence) yields CDR1 SGHKS and CDR2 YYEKEE. The CDR3 starts with the cysteine, ends with the phenylalanine, and has 17 residues. This entry keeps only the CDR3 DNA: 51 bases, framed from base 1. Germline trimming amounts to 5 bases on V and 3 bases on J, with 12 as the count of junction bases outside the gene matches. Whole blood was collected in K2EDTA tubes by collaborating institutions according to the institutions' own protocols. Collaborator samples were shipped for TCRbeta analysis as frozen whole blood, isolated PBMCs, or DNA extracted from either sample type. Overall study results and their limits: The amount of clinical and demographic metadata varied by source and participant and was provided uncurated.

The sample comprised peripheral blood. The clonotype originates from a woman aged 70-85 years with acute or convalescent COVID-19. The chain joins TRBV5-5 to TRBJ2-2, with 8 bases matching TRBD2. In nucleotide form, the sequence is TGTGCCAGCAGGTATCCGGGACTAGAGGTCGACACCGGGGAGCTGTTTTTT. Its coded protein is CASRYPGLEVDTGELFF.